A single sample is the source of the 3 T cell receptor beta chains below, sequenced in a study of CD8+ T cells in alopecia areata. Investigators isolated RNA and reverse transcribed it into cDNA to act as the sequencing template. Clones were read by immunoSEQ multiplex PCR, and TCRdb kept only the in-frame ones, dropping some. The sample holds 150,000 or so clones; 45% to 55% are singletons and the top ten take approximately 20%. The material sequenced was CD8+ T cells sorted from blood, taken at week 0. All receptors derive from a human donor with alopecia areata.

The chain recombines TRBV4-3 with TRBJ2-3; D is perhaps TRBD1 (6 bases). The CDR3 covers 17 residues. Trimming pared 3 bases from V and 6 bases from J, leaving 22 bases between. CDR1 and CDR2 (germline): LGHNA, YSLEER. In nucleotides, the CDR3 is TGCGCCAGCAGCCACCCCGGAATAGGGGGTTTCGAGGATACGCAGTATTTT. Its translation is CASSHPGIGGFEDTQYF.

This clone was seen once. This chain connects TRBV30 to TRBJ1-6, with D maybe TRBD1 (5 bases). Germline V gene data show CDR1 as GTSNPN and CDR2 as SVGIG (reference sequence). CDR3 size: 14 residues. Trimming took 4 bases from V and 10 from J, leaving 17 bases between them. The CDR3 nucleotides read TGTGCCTGGACCGGGACTTCAGATTCATCACCCCTCCACTTT. Its translation: CAWTGTSDSSPLHF.

The CDR3 sequence: CASSELGQGVYNEQFF. The CDR3 region has the DNA TGTGCCAGCAGCGAGTTGGGACAGGGCGTATACAATGAGCAGTTCTTC. This chain joins TRBV5-4 and TRBJ2-1; 9 bases agree with TRBD1. The CDR3 is 16 residues long. The germline V gene encodes CDR1 SGHNT and CDR2 YYREEE (reference sequence). With V trimmed by 4 bases and J by 4 bases, 9 bases remained unmatched. The full variable domain, with the rest looked up from reference TRBV5-4 and TRBJ2-1, is ETGVTQSPTHLIKTRGQQVTLRCSSQSGHNTVSWYQQALGQGPQFIFQYYREEENGRGNFPPRFSGLQFPNYSSELNVNALELDDSALYLCASSELGQGVYNEQFFGPGTRLTVL.